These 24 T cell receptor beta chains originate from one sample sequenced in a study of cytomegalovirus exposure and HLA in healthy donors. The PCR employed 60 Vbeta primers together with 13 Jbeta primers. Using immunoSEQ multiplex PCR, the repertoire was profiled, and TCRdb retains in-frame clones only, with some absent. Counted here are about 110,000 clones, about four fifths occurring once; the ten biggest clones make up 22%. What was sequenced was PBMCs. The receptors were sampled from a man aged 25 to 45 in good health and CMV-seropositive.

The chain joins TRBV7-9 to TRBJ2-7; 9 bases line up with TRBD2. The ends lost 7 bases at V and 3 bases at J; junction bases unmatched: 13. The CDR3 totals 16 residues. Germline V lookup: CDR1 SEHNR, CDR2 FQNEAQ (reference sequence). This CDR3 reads CASMGFSSGGLYEQYF. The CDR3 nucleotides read TGTGCCAGCATGGGGTTTAGTAGCGGGGGCCTCTACGAGCAGTACTTC.

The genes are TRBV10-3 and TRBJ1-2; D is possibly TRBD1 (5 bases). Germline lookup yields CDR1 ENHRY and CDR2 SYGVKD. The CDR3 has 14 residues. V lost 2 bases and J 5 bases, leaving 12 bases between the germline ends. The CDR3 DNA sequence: TGTGCCATCAGTGAGGGGCAGGGAGGATATGGCTACACCTTC. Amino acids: CAISEGQGGYGYTF.

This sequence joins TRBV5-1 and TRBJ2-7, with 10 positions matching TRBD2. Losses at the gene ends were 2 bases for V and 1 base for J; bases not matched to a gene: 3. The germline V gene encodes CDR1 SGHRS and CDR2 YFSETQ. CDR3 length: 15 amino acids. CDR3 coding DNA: TGCGCCAGCAGCTTTAGCGGGGGGCAGTCCTACGAGCAGTACTTC. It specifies CASSFSGGQSYEQYF.

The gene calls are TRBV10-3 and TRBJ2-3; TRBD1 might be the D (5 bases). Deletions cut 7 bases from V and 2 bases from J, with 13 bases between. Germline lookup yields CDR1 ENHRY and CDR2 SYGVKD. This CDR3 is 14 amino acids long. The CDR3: CAIKGLALTDTQYF. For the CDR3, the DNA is TGTGCCATCAAGGGGTTAGCTCTCACAGATACGCAGTATTTT.

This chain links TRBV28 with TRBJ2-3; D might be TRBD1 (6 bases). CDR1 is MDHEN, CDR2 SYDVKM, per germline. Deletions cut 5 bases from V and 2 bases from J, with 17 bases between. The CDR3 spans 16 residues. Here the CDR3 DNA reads TGTGCCAGCAGTCCCCGGGACACAAGCCCCACAGATACGCAGTATTTT. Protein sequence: CASSPRDTSPTDTQYF.

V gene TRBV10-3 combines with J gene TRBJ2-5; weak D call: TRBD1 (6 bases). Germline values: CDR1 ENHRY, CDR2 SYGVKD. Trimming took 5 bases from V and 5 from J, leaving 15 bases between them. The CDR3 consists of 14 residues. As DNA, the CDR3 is TGTGCCATCAGTTGGGGCAGGGGAGAGGAGACCCAGTACTTC. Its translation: CAISWGRGEETQYF.

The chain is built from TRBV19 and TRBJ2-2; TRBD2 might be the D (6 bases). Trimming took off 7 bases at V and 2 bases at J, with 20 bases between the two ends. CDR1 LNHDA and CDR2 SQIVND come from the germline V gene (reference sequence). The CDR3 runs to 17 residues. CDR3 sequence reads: CASIQTGWGVNTGELFF. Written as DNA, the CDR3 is TGTGCCAGTATCCAAACGGGGTGGGGGGTTAACACCGGGGAGCTGTTTTTT.

The DNA for the CDR3 is TGTGCCAGCAGCAAAAGTAAGGGGACTGAAGCTTTCTTT. This translates into CASSKSKGTEAFF. This rearrangement joins TRBV21-1 to TRBJ1-1; the table's D call TRBD1 went unverified against the DNA. TRBV21-1 is labeled a pseudogene. The CDR3 covers 13 residues.

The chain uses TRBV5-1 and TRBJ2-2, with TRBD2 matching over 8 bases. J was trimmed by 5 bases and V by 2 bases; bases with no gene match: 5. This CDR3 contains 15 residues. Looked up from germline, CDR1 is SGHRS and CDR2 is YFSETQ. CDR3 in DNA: TGCGCCAGCAGCTTTACCAGCGGGAGTACCGGGGAGCTGTTTTTT. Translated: CASSFTSGSTGELFF.

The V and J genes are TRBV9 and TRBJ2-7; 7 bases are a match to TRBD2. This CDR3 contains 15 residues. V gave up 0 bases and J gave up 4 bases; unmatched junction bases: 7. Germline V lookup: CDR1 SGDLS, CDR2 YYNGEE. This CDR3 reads CASSVGAGRAYEQYF. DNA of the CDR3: TGTGCCAGCAGCGTAGGCGCAGGGAGGGCTTACGAGCAGTACTTC. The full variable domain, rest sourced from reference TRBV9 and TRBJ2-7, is DSGVTQTPKHLITATGQRVTLRCSPRSGDLSVYWYQQSLDQGLQFLIQYYNGEERAKGNILERFSAQQFPDLHSELNLSSLELGDSALYFCASSVGAGRAYEQYFGPGTRLTVT.

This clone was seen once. The DNA of the CDR3 is TGTGCCAGTAGTAAAGGGACTAGCGGGAGCACTCTACTGGGTATCGATGAGCAGTTCTTC. This encodes CASSKGTSGSTLLGIDEQFF. The V and J genes are TRBV19 and TRBJ2-1; TRBD2 matches 14 bases. From germline, CDR1 is LNHDA and CDR2 SQIVND (reference sequence). V dropped 4 bases and J dropped 8; count of bases not matched to a gene: 19. The CDR3 loop spans 20 amino acids.

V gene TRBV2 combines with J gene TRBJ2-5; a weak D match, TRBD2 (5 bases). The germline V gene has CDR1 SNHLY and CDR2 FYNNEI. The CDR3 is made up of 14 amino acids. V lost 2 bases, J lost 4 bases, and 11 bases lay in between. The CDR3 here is CASSENRRGETQYF. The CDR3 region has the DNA TGTGCCAGCAGTGAAAATCGCCGGGGAGAGACCCAGTACTTC.

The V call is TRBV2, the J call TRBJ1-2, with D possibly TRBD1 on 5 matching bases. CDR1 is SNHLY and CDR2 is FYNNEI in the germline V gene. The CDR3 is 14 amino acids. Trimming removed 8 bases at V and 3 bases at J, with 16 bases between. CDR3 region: CASSRDGGHYGYTF. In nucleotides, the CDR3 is TGTGCCAGCTCCCGGGACGGAGGGCACTATGGCTACACCTTC. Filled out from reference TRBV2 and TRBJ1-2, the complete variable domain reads EPEVTQTPSHQVTQMGQEVILRCVPISNHLYFYWYRQILGQKVEFLVSFYNNEISEKSEIFDDQFSVERPDGSNFTLKIRSTKLEDSAMYFCASSRDGGHYGYTFGSGTRLTVV.

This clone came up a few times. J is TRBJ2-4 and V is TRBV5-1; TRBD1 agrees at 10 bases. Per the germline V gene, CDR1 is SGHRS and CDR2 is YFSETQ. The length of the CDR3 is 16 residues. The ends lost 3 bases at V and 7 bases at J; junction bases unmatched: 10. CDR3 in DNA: TGCGCCAGCAGCTCAAGCCCGGGACAGGGGCGGAACATTCAGTACTTC. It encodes CASSSSPGQGRNIQYF.

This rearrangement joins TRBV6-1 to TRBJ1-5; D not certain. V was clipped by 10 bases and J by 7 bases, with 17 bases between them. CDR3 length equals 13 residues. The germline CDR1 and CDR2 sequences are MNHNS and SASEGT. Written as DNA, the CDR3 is TGTGCCATTTCACTGCGGCCTGGACAGCCCCAGCATTTT. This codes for CAISLRPGQPQHF.

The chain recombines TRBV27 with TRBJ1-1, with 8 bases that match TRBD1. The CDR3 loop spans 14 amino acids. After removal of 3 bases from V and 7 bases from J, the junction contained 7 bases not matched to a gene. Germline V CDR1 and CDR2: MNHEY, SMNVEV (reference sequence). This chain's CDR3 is CASSLTGVGGEAFF. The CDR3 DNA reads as TGTGCCAGCAGTTTGACAGGGGTAGGGGGTGAAGCTTTCTTT.

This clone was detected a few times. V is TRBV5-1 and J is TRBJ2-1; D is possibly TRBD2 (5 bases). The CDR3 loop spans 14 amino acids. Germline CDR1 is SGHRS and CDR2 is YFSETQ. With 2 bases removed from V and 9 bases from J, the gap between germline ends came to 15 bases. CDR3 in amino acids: CASSLIGSGGEQFF. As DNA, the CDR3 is TGCGCCAGCAGCTTAATTGGGAGCGGCGGTGAGCAGTTCTTC. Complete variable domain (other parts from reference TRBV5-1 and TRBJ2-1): KAGVTQTPRYLIKTRGQQVTLSCSPISGHRSVSWYQQTPGQGLQFLFEYFSETQRNKGNFPGRFSGRQFSNSRSEMNVSTLELGDSALYLCASSLIGSGGEQFFGPGTRLTVL.

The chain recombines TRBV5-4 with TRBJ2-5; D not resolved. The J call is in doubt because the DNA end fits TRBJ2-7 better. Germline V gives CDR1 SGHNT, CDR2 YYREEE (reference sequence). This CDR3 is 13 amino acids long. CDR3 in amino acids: CASSAIPPGEQYF. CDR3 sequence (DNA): TGTGCCAGCAGCGCAATTCCACCAGGCGAGCAGTACTTC.

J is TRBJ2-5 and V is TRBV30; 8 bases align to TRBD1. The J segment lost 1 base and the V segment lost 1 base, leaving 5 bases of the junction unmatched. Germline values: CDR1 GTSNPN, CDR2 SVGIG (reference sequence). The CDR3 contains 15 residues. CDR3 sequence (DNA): TGTGCCTGGAGTGCAGGACAGGGACCCCAAGAGACCCAGTACTTC. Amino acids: CAWSAGQGPQETQYF.

Here the CDR3 DNA reads TGTGCCAGCAGCTTAGGGAGAGGAGGGGGCGTTAGTTCACCCCTCCACTTT. Protein product: CASSLGRGGGVSSPLHF. V and J are TRBV7-9 and TRBJ1-6; 7 bases fit TRBD1. The CDR3 loop spans 17 amino acids. The V gene end was trimmed by 1 base and the J gene end by 9 bases; junction bases not matched to a gene: 12. Germline V gives CDR1 SEHNR, CDR2 FQNEAQ (reference sequence). The whole variable domain, filled in from reference TRBV7-9 and TRBJ1-6, reads DTGVSQNPRHKITKRGQNVTFRCDPISEHNRLYWYRQTLGQGPEFLTYFQNEAQLEKSRLLSDRFSAERPKGSFSTLEIQRTEQGDSAMYLCASSLGRGGGVSSPLHFGNGTRLTVT.

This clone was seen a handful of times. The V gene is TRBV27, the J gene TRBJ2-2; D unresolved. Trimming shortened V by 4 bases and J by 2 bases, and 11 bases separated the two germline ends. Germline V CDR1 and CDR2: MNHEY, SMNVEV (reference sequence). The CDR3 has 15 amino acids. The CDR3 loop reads CASSSYRANTGELFF. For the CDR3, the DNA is TGTGCCAGCAGTTCCTACCGAGCTAACACCGGGGAGCTGTTTTTT.

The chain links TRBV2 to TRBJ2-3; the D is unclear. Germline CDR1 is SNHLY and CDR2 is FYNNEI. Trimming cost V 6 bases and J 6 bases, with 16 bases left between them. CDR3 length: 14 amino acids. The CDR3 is CASSPILRTDTQYF. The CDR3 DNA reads TGTGCCAGCAGCCCCATTTTGAGAACGGATACGCAGTATTTT. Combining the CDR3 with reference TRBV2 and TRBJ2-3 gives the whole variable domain EPEVTQTPSHQVTQMGQEVILRCVPISNHLYFYWYRQILGQKVEFLVSFYNNEISEKSEIFDDQFSVERPDGSNFTLKIRSTKLEDSAMYFCASSPILRTDTQYFGPGTRLTVL.

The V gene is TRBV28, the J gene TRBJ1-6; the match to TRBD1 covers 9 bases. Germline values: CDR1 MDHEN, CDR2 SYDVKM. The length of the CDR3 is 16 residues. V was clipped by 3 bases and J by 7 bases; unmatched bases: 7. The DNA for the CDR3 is TGTGCCAGCAGTTTTATCATGACAGGGGGAAATTCACCCCTCCACTTT. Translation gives CASSFIMTGGNSPLHF.

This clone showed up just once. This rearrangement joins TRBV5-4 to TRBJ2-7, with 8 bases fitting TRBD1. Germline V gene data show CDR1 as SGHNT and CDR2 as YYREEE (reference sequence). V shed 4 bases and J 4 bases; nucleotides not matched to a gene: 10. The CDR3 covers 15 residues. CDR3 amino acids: CASSIPGQDIYEQYF. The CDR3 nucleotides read TGTGCCAGCAGCATACCGGGACAGGACATTTACGAGCAGTACTTC.